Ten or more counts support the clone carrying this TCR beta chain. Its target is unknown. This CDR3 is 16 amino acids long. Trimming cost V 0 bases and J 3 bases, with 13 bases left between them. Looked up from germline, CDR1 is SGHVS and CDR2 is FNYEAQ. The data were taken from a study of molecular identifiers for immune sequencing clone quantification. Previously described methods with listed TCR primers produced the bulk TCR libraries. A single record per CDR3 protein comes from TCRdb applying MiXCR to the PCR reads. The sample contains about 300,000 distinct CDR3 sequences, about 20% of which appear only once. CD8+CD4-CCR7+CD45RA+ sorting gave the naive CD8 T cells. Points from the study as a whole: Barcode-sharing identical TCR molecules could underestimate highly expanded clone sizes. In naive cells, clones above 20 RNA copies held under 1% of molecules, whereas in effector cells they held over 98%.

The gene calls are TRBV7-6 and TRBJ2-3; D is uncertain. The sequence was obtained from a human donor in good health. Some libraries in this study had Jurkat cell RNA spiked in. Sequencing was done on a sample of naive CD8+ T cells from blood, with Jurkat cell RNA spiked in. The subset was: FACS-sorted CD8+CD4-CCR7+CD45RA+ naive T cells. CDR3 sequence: CASSLANLADTDTQYF. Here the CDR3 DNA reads TGTGCCAGCAGCTTAGCGAACTTGGCGGATACAGATACGCAGTATTTT.